This record covers a single TCR beta chain. This specimen belongs to a study of glioma-infiltrating T cells. The CDR3 extends over 12 amino acids. The ends were cut back, 6 bases at V and 7 bases at J, with 10 bases in the middle. Germline CDR1 reads SGHDN; CDR2 reads FVKESK. Amplification of TCR alpha and beta CDR3 regions from RNA used iRepertoire nested multiplex PCR. Each CDR3 protein is one row after TCRdb ran MiXCR on the multiplex PCR reads. The sample lists approximately 93,000 distinct CDR3 sequences; about 40% were seen once. The TCR was taken from a human donor with low-grade glioma or glioblastoma, undergoing nonglioma brain surgery, or in good health (not recorded which). The rearrangement uses TRBV14 and TRBJ1-3; D is ambiguous. Sequencing used glioma tissue, nonneoplastic brain tissue, or PBMCs (not recorded which). Here the CDR3 reads CASSRDTNTIYF. The CDR3 nucleotides are TGTGCCAGCAGTCGAGACACTAACACCATATATTTT.